These 17 T cell receptor beta chains originate from one sample sequenced in a study of blood T cell repertoires in COVID-19. Method: immunoSEQ multiplex PCR; TCRdb's copy keeps in-frame clones and lacks some. The sample lists under 300,000 clones; approximately 87% were seen once. Sequenced: peripheral blood. The receptors were sampled from a man in his 60s with acute or convalescent COVID-19.

The rearrangement joins TRBV19 to TRBJ1-5; D remains ambiguous. CDR3 length: 18 residues. Trimming took 6 bases from V and 0 from J, leaving 21 bases between them. Germline V gene lookup returns CDR1 LNHDA and CDR2 SQIVND (reference sequence). In DNA, the CDR3 is TGTGCCAGTAGCTTGTACGTGTCTAGTAAACCTAGCAATCAGCCCCAGCATTTT. Its protein product is CASSLYVSSKPSNQPQHF.

The DNA of the CDR3 is TGTGCCAGCAGCGTAGGAGACAGGGGTGAAGCTTTCTTT. Protein: CASSVGDRGEAFF. The V and J genes are TRBV9 and TRBJ1-1, with 8 bases aligning to TRBD1. Trimming took 0 bases from V and 7 from J; bases not matched to a gene: 2. The CDR3 covers 13 residues. Per germline, CDR1 SGDLS and CDR2 YYNGEE.

Only one count was recorded for this clone. The chain joins TRBV7-9 to TRBJ2-7; a possible D gene is TRBD1 (8 bases). Per germline, CDR1 SEHNR and CDR2 FQNEAQ (reference sequence). V was shortened by 4 bases and J by 2 bases, with 18 bases between the two germline ends. The CDR3 loop spans 16 amino acids. The DNA of the CDR3 is TGTGCCAGCAGCTCTACACAGGGGGGGAAAACCTACGAGCAGTACTTC. Protein sequence: CASSSTQGGKTYEQYF.

The J gene is TRBJ1-2, the V gene TRBV7-2, with a tentative D call TRBD1 (5 bases). The ends were cut back, 4 bases at V and 5 bases at J, with 8 bases in the middle. CDR3 size: 12 residues. Germline V gene data show CDR1 as SGHTA and CDR2 as FQGNSA. CDR3 residues: CASSSSGYGYTF. CDR3 sequence (DNA): TGTGCCAGCAGCTCATCAGGGTATGGCTACACCTTC.

The chain links TRBV27 to TRBJ1-3, with 9 bases identical to TRBD1. CDR1 MNHEY and CDR2 SMNVEV come from the germline V gene (reference sequence). The ends lost 5 bases at V and 4 bases at J; junction bases unmatched: 3. This CDR3 contains 14 residues. In nucleotides, the CDR3 is TGTGCCAGCAGTCGACAGGGGGAAGGAAACACCATATATTTT. Its translation: CASSRQGEGNTIYF.

This chain connects TRBV28 to TRBJ1-4; 8 nucleotides line up with TRBD1. Germline values: CDR1 MDHEN, CDR2 SYDVKM. Unmatched junction bases numbered 5, after V lost 6 bases and J lost 5 bases. This CDR3 is 14 amino acids long. CDR3 sequence reads: CASRGTGRNEKLFF. The CDR3 nucleotides are TGTGCCAGCAGGGGGACAGGCCGAAATGAAAAACTGTTTTTT.

The genes are TRBV7-2 and TRBJ1-2; TRBD1 agrees at 7 bases. The CDR3 sequence is 15 residues long. Unmatched junction bases numbered 9, after V lost 5 bases and J lost 3 bases. From germline, CDR1 is SGHTA and CDR2 FQGNSA. The CDR3 region has the DNA TGTGCCAGCAGCCCAGGGGGGTTGGAGCACTATGGCTACACCTTC. Amino acids: CASSPGGLEHYGYTF.

This chain connects TRBV27 to TRBJ1-5; 9 positions match TRBD1. CDR1 MNHEY and CDR2 SMNVEV come from the germline V gene (reference sequence). The ends lost 1 base at V and 4 bases at J; junction bases unmatched: 2. The CDR3 runs 15 residues. CDR3 nucleotides: TGTGCCAGCAGTTTATTAGGGACAGGGAATCAGCCCCAGCATTTT. Protein product: CASSLLGTGNQPQHF.

In this sample, this clone turned up a few times. This chain links TRBV7-2 with TRBJ1-2; D is perhaps TRBD1 (6 bases). CDR1 is SGHTA, CDR2 FQGNSA, per germline. Trimming shortened V by 4 bases and J by 2 bases, and 17 bases separated the two germline ends. The CDR3 covers 16 residues. CDR3 sequence reads: CASSSRTAQKNYGYTF. The CDR3 region has the DNA TGTGCCAGCAGCTCCCGGACAGCGCAAAAAAACTATGGCTACACCTTC.

The chain links TRBV7-3 to TRBJ2-5, with D unresolved. This CDR3 region has 13 residues. V was shortened by 5 bases and J by 0 bases, with 7 bases between the two germline ends. Germline CDR1 reads SGHTA; CDR2 reads FQGTGA. DNA of the CDR3: TGTGCCAGCAGCCTATCGAACCAAGAGACCCAGTACTTC. Translating it yields CASSLSNQETQYF.

The chain has TRBV7-2 and TRBJ1-2; no firm D call. The V gene lost 5 bases and the J gene lost 0 bases, with 13 bases spanning the gap. The CDR3 is made up of 15 amino acids. In germline, CDR1 is SGHTA, CDR2 FQGNSA. CDR3 nucleotide sequence: TGTGCCAGCAGCCCCGCCCCCGAGGCTAACTATGGCTACACCTTC. Protein sequence: CASSPAPEANYGYTF.

The rearrangement uses TRBV5-1 and TRBJ1-4; D call uncertain. Germline V lookup: CDR1 SGHRS, CDR2 YFSETQ. V lost 0 bases, J lost 12 bases, and 15 bases lay in between. This CDR3 spans 14 amino acids. This chain's CDR3 is CASSLAQGKGELFF. DNA for the CDR3: TGCGCCAGCAGCTTGGCCCAAGGGAAGGGAGAACTGTTTTTT.

The chain uses TRBV11-2 and TRBJ2-4; TRBD1 might be the D (6 bases). The CDR3 spans 14 residues. The germline V gene has CDR1 SGHAT and CDR2 FQNNGV. V was pared by 2 bases and J by 6 bases, with 11 bases between. CDR3 amino acids: CASSLQGLTNIQYF. The CDR3, as DNA: TGTGCCAGCAGCTTACAGGGGCTGACAAACATTCAGTACTTC. The full variable domain, in which reference TRBV11-2 and TRBJ2-4 provide the parts outside the CDR3, is EAGVAQSPRYKIIEKRQSVAFWCNPISGHATLYWYQQILGQGPKLLIQFQNNGVVDDSQLPKDRFSAERLKGVDSTLKIQPAKLEDSAVYLCASSLQGLTNIQYFGAGTRLSVL.

The chain carries TRBV7-2 and TRBJ1-2; D is unclear. The V gene's germline CDR1 is SGHTA and CDR2 FQGNSA. This CDR3 has 13 residues. V was cut by 3 bases and J by 0 bases, with 5 bases left in between. CDR3 loop: CASSLTSNYGYTF. The CDR3 region has the DNA TGTGCCAGCAGCTTGACATCTAACTATGGCTACACCTTC.

In its sample, this clone was seen once. The chain employs TRBV6-2 or TRBV6-3 and TRBJ2-7; the match to TRBD1 covers 11 bases. Germline lookup yields CDR1 MNHEY and CDR2 SVGEGT. The CDR3 covers 16 residues. Losses at the gene ends were 4 bases for V and 1 base for J; bases not matched to a gene: 6. The CDR3, as DNA: TGTGCCAGCAGTTTCTCACGGGACAGGGGGTCCTACGAGCAGTACTTC. This translates into CASSFSRDRGSYEQYF.

The chain is built from TRBV7-2 and TRBJ2-3, with 8 bases identical to TRBD2. This CDR3 is built from 19 residues. The germline CDR1 and CDR2 sequences are SGHTA and FQGNSA. With 2 bases clipped from V and 1 base from J, the junction kept 14 bases outside the gene matches. CDR3 loop: CASSLILREALGGTDTQYF. DNA for the CDR3: TGTGCCAGCAGCTTAATCTTGCGGGAGGCCCTCGGGGGCACAGATACGCAGTATTTT.

This chain uses TRBV6-6 with TRBJ2-6; the match to TRBD1 covers 7 bases. Germline-derived CDR1 and CDR2 are MNHNY and SVGAGI (reference sequence). J lost 0 bases, V lost 6 bases, and 5 bases had no gene match. This CDR3 spans 16 amino acids. As DNA, the CDR3 is TGTGCCAGCAGGGCCCGGGACAGCTCTGGGGCCAACGTCCTGACTTTC. It yields the protein CASRARDSSGANVLTF.